This T cell receptor (beta chain) was identified during a study of blood T cell repertoires in COVID-19 (dated by TCRdb to between 2020 and 2021). Concerning the study at large: Samples covering the acute and convalescent phases of COVID-19 were provided by collaborators in the United States, Italy and Spain. The repertoires were made available in a free public database intended to serve as a resource for research on the immune response to SARS-CoV-2. HLA class I and class II types, where available, came from metadata supplied by the sample provider rather than from assay-based typing. Samples came from the ongoing ImmuneRACE study (first 160 participants) plus 1,254 subjects from 6 global collaborators. Deeply sampled blood TCRbeta repertoires from subjects exposed to, actively infected with, or recovered from COVID-19 were included in the dataset. The prospective study material was composed of cDNA or gDNA derived from T cells, B-cell-depleted T cells, or PBMCs. A de-identified subject ID, COVID-19 status, age in years and sex were almost always included in the sample metadata.

Spanning cysteine to phenylalanine, the CDR3 consists of 12 amino acids. Just the 36-base CDR3 DNA is kept, in frame starting at base 1. Via the germline V gene, CDR1 is MGHDK and CDR2 SYGVNS. V and J are truncated by 4 bases and 6 bases respectively, leaving an intervening sequence of 10 bases. To note about this clone: The target of this receptor is not known. Per-nucleotide qualities are absent, and no much larger clonotype sits a single base away.

TCRbeta CDR3 regions were amplified from genomic DNA by means of the immunoSEQ Assay, a bias-controlled multiplex PCR. The study's processing was this. The number of nucleated cells in each sample was estimated by amplification of reference gene primers within the assay. To quantify the absolute abundance of each unique TCRbeta CDR3 rearrangement, sequence reads were collapsed and filtered. For each sample, productive Simpson clonality was calculated by taking the square root of Simpson's diversity index across productive rearrangements. TCRdb took this table from immuneACCESS and kept in-frame rearrangements with V and J called. Such tables lack part of the clones; where checked against another copy, unresolved V genes explain under half of the gap, and the rest is unexplained. V and J calls and clone size are copied from that table; D and trimming were computed from the DNA. Within this sample are about 140,000 clones, with 65% to 80% of them counted one time only. Of the sample, approximately 3.6% falls within the top ten clones.

Summary of the overall study and its limitations: The amount of clinical and demographic metadata varied by source and participant and was provided uncurated.

The collaborating institutions used their own protocols to collect whole blood in K2EDTA tubes. For TCRbeta analysis, collaborators shipped samples in one of three forms: frozen whole blood, isolated PBMCs, or DNA extracted from either of those sample types. This clonotype was obtained from a man in his 60s with acute or convalescent COVID-19. The sample comprised peripheral blood. The V gene is TRBV25-1 and the J gene is TRBJ2-7, with no reliable assignment of the D segment. CDR3 reads: CASSVLSGEQYF. The bases are TGTGCCAGCAGTGTTCTGAGTGGCGAGCAGTACTTC.